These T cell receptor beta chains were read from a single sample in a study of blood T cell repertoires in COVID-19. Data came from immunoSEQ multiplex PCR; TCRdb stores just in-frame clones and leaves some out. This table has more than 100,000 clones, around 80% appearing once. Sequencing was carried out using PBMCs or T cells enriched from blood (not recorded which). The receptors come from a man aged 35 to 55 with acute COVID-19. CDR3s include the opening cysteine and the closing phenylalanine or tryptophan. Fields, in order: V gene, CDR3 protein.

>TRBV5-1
CASSLTGSSDYGYTF
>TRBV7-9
CASSPWLYEQFF
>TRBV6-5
CASSWQGLGNTGELFF
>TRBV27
CASSSEARANYGYTF
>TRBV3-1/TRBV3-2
CASSATSAGSPLHF
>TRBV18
CASSPGDGRAGEQYF
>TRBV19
CASSIVGALGNEQFF
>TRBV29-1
CSVEKGDGTDTQYF
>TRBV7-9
CASSPRLEAEQFF
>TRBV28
CASKTGAAEKLFF
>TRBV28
CASSLVAGTQYF
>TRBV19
CASRNQGYTEAFF
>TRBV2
CASRYRDTGTEAFF
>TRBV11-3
CASSSREGRSNNEQFF
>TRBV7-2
CASSSGQHNEQFF
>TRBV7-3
CASSLTGTSATGELFF
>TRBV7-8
CASSLGGVNEKLFF
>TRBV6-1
CASSEGYTGYWVGYTF
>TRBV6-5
CASLGQGSHEQYF
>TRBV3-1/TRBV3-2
CASRSTTNTEAFF
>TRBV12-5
CASGLGLAGGTGELFF
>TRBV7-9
CASSFGSGPKGGYTF
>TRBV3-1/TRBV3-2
CASSRGGGNNQPQHF
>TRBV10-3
CAILAGEGTDTQYF
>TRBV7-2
CASSATSGGGGETQYF
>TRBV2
CASSEEGAKDSPLHF
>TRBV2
CASSEQGAGETQYF
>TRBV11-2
CASSLGRDGYTF
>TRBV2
CASLQGVVENTGELFF
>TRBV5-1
CASSLGTGVNSPLHF
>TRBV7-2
CASSPLADSYEQYF
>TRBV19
CASTDRQATYSNQPQHF
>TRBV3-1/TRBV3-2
CASSLRDRVTGELFF
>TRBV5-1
CASSRETVNEKLFF
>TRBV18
CASSLTGGKDTEAFF
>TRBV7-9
CASSQLTGFNEKLFF